This T cell receptor (beta chain) is from a study of T cells in localized non-small cell lung cancer. In its sample, this clone was seen once. Repertoires were generated with immunoSEQ multiplex PCR, while TCRdb's copy carries only in-frame clones and drops some. The sample holds around 94,000 clones; roughly 89% are singletons and the top ten take roughly 15%. This CDR3 spans 13 amino acids. The junction had 4 bases not matched to a gene; V was cut back by 4 bases and J by 3 bases. Per germline, CDR1 SGHDT and CDR2 YYEEEE. The material was peripheral blood, obtained before any cancer treatment. The receptor was derived from a man aged 35-69 years with stage I squamous cell lung carcinoma. This rearrangement joins TRBV5-6 to TRBJ2-7, with 7 bases matching TRBD1. The DNA for the CDR3 is TGTGCCAGCAGCCGGGGACAGCTCTACGAGCAGTACTTC. This codes for CASSRGQLYEQYF.